This T cell receptor (beta chain) was observed in a study of Graves' ophthalmopathy and Graves' hyperthyroidism. With 2 bases removed from V and 4 bases from J, the gap between germline ends came to 9 bases. Germline CDR1 is SGHTA and CDR2 is FQGTGA. This CDR3 region has 13 residues. TCR beta CDR3 amplification used RNA transcripts. HTBI primers were used in a first-round RT-PCR, which preceded a second-round multiplex PCR. TCRdb reanalysed the multiplex PCR reads using MiXCR and keeps one entry per CDR3 protein. Among almost 750,000 distinct CDR3 sequences listed, roughly 40% were seen once. Worth noting for this clonotype: The antigen remains undetermined.

Diagnosis relied on clinical symptoms, serum thyroxine, TRAb, thyroid ultrasound and orbital computed tomography. Study results and limitations: Most expanded clonotypes in thyroid above 0.001 frequency also showed up in blood.

This sequence was found in an adult man with Graves' ophthalmopathy. The source material was peripheral blood. This chain uses TRBV7-3 with TRBJ2-7; TRBD1 is a possible D gene (5 bases). The CDR3 DNA reads TGTGCCAGCAGCTTAGACCAGGGATACGAGCAGTACTTC. Translated: CASSLDQGYEQYF.